This T cell receptor (beta chain) was observed in a study of T cells after yellow fever vaccination. CDR3 length equals 15 residues. Germline CDR1 reads SGHRS; CDR2 reads YFSETQ. With 3 bases removed from V and 1 base from J, the gap between germline ends came to 13 bases. TCRdb recomputed calls from the 5' RACE reads with MiXCR, one row per CDR3 protein. The data hold about 320,000 distinct CDR3 sequences, with over 3.5% observed a single time. The sequence came from a man younger than 30 who received the YFV17D yellow fever vaccine. This chain links TRBV5-1 with TRBJ1-1, with D hard to call. Specimen: PBMCs, collected 15 days after the yellow fever booster vaccination. This CDR3 reads CASSSDPTGNTEAFF. CDR3 sequence (DNA): TGCGCCAGCAGCTCCGACCCAACTGGGAACACTGAAGCTTTCTTT.